A selection of T cell receptor beta chains follows, all from one sample in a study of metastatic and nonmetastatic thyroid tumors. TCRdb redid the clone calls on the PCR reads using MiXCR. The table records tens of thousands of clones, 12% of them present only once. Material for sequencing was blood. Every receptor here comes from a male donor with papillary thyroid cancer or a benign thyroid nodule (not recorded which). Some clones in this sample may be carry-over from other donors' samples. Both conserved end residues are trimmed from each CDR3. The D gene is left open where the match is weak. Some rows have no size entry. The others give once, few or many, or a class for an expanded clone.

many	TRBV29-1	-	TRBJ2-1	SAAGPQRGNEQF
many	TRBV6-2/TRBV6-3	-	TRBJ1-3	ASSPGTQPGNTIY
many	TRBV5-1	TRBD2	TRBJ2-3	ASSAIAGESTDTQY
many	TRBV4-3	TRBD1	TRBJ2-7	ASSRRGTGGAPYEQY
medium-sized	TRBV6-4	-	TRBJ2-7	ASSTAGTPTYEQY
many	TRBV20-1	-	TRBJ2-5	SARDFAGSNQETQY
medium-sized	TRBV27	-	TRBJ2-7	ASSLVGNEQY
-	TRBV30	-	TRBJ1-5	AWSEGNQPQH
many	TRBV30	TRBD1	TRBJ1-2	AWSPQGYGYT
many	TRBV5-5	-	TRBJ2-7	ASSLGTQLYEQY
many	TRBV28	TRBD2	TRBJ2-3	ASLAGGTDTQY
many	TRBV5-1	-	TRBJ2-5	ASSLEARETQY
many	TRBV25-1	TRBD1	TRBJ2-2	ASSGWPTGVEGELF
many	TRBV30	-	TRBJ1-1	AWSVGHTNTEAF
many	TRBV20-1	-	TRBJ1-3	SARGDTISGNTIY
many	TRBV7-3	TRBD2	TRBJ2-1	ASSPPPLAGPYNEQF
many	TRBV5-6	-	TRBJ1-4	ASSSLQARNEKLF
-	TRBV4-2	-	TRBJ2-7	ASSQVGQTYEQY
many	TRBV19	-	TRBJ1-5	ASSIWGGNQPQH
many	TRBV7-2	TRBD2	TRBJ2-3	ASSLLAGGLDTQY
many	TRBV28	-	TRBJ2-3	ASNGRGKGTDTQY
many	TRBV20-1	-	TRBJ2-3	SAPFETDTQY
many	TRBV6-4	TRBD2	TRBJ2-3	ASSEYGGSTDTQY
few	TRBV6-2/TRBV6-3	TRBD2	TRBJ2-7	ATKSGSLGEQY
-	TRBV20-1	TRBD2	TRBJ2-7	SARDPSGRAYEQY
many	TRBV6-1	-	TRBJ2-3	ASHPGSTDTQY
many	TRBV6-4	-	TRBJ1-2	ASSDPTQGGYT
few	TRBV10-3	TRBD2	TRBJ2-3	AISGERETDTQY
many	TRBV10-1	-	TRBJ2-2	ASSEFGATGELF
many	TRBV30	TRBD1	TRBJ1-1	ACQGAGNTEAF
few	TRBV4-1	-	TRBJ2-1	ASSQDSYGQGSYNEQF
many	TRBV11-2	TRBD1	TRBJ2-7	ASSLGQGREQY
-	TRBV3-1	TRBD2	TRBJ2-7	ASSPLADTYEQY
many	TRBV3-1	-	TRBJ1-2	ASSQGAGYYGYT
many	TRBV10-3	-	TRBJ2-3	AIRPGLRTDTQY
-	TRBV11-2	-	TRBJ1-5	ASSKMADASNQPQH
many	TRBV7-2	-	TRBJ2-1	ASSIADEQF
-	TRBV4-1	TRBD1	TRBJ1-1	ASSRLQGVEAF
many	TRBV9	-	TRBJ1-4	ASSETGTRNEKLF
many	TRBV10-1	-	TRBJ2-7	ASSPKGDIYEQY
many	TRBV5-1	TRBD1	TRBJ2-7	ASSGTAYYEQY
many	TRBV9	-	TRBJ1-4	ASSVDSPSLNEKLF
many	TRBV19	TRBD2	TRBJ2-7	ASSIRTGGRAHEQY
many	TRBV4-3	-	TRBJ2-1	ASSHWDYNEQF
medium-sized	TRBV6-4	-	TRBJ2-2	ASSAGGTTGELF
many	TRBV4-1	TRBD2	TRBJ2-1	ASRSYLAGDNEQF
-	TRBV4-3	TRBD2	TRBJ2-7	ASSQDGGTSGRHEQY
many	TRBV29-1	TRBD1	TRBJ1-5	SAGGQGNQPQH
many	TRBV2	TRBD2	TRBJ2-2	ASSGLAGDQTGELF
-	TRBV19	TRBD1	TRBJ2-7	ASSPWGQVSYEQY
-	TRBV27	TRBD1	TRBJ2-7	ASSRTGLIYEQY
few	TRBV19	TRBD1	TRBJ1-2	ASTSWATGSYGYT
many	TRBV6-2/TRBV6-3	TRBD1	TRBJ2-1	ASSNRGAHNEQF
-	TRBV19	-	TRBJ2-7	ASSSGPREAREQY
many	TRBV28	-	TRBJ2-5	ASISPGEDETQY